This TCR beta chain was observed in a study of blood T cell repertoires in COVID-19. Study overall: T cells, B-cell-depleted T cells, or PBMCs supplied cDNA or gDNA.

Sequenced by immunoSEQ multiplex PCR; TCRdb stores in-frame clones only, minus some. The sample shows about 130,000 clones, around 89% of them seen only once. V dropped 3 bases and J dropped 1 base, with 12 bases sitting between them. The germline CDR1 and CDR2 sequences are LNHDA and SQIVND (reference sequence). The CDR3 totals 15 residues. Seattle's enrolled individuals joined amid active infection and were then monitored longitudinally. The origin of this receptor is a man in his sixties with COVID-19, enrolled during active disease. The chain links TRBV19 to TRBJ1-1; the D gene is possibly TRBD1 (6 bases). Material for sequencing was peripheral blood. CDR3 bases: TGTGCCAGTAGTATCGGTACAGGGTGGAACACTGAAGCTTTCTTT. Encoded protein: CASSIGTGWNTEAFF.